This T cell receptor (beta chain) was recorded in a study of T-cell reconstitution after alpha-beta-depleted transplantation in children. Unique molecular identifiers were used to barcode this TCRbeta library. A single record per CDR3 protein comes from TCRdb applying MiXCR to the PCR reads. The sample contains over 100,000 distinct CDR3 sequences, about a tenth of which appear only once. Germline lookup yields CDR1 DFQATT and CDR2 SNEGSKA (reference sequence). The V end was cut by 0 bases, the J end by 7 bases, with 6 bases between. The CDR3 length is 11 residues. In this sample, this clonotype turned up a few times.

The clonotype was recovered from a boy aged 2 to 9 with acute lymphoblastic leukemia, due to receive a stem cell transplant. V usage is TRBV20-1 and J usage is TRBJ2-5, with unresolved D. Sequencing used PBMCs, obtained before TCRalphabeta/CD19-depleted stem cell transplant. CDR3 region: CSARDAATQYF. The CDR3 DNA follows: TGCAGTGCTAGAGATGCGGCGACCCAGTACTTC.